The 19 T cell receptor beta chains reported below all come from one sample, sequenced in a study of cytomegalovirus exposure and HLA in healthy donors. The PCR contained 60 Vbeta and 13 Jbeta primers. Some clones are missing from TCRdb's copy, which holds only in-frame ones; the method was immunoSEQ multiplex PCR. The data contain roughly 130,000 clones, roughly 74% of them seen just once; the ten biggest clones take up roughly 6.3%. Material: PBMCs. The receptors originated from a woman in her fifties or sixties in good health and CMV-seropositive.

The chain is built from TRBV4-2 and TRBJ1-1; TRBD1 matches at 10 bases. Germline values: CDR1 LGHNA, CDR2 YNFKEQ. After removal of 4 bases from V and 5 bases from J, the junction contained 4 bases not matched to a gene. The CDR3 extends over 14 amino acids. This CDR3 reads CASSRTGGETEAFF. CDR3 DNA: TGTGCCAGCAGCCGGACAGGGGGAGAGACTGAAGCTTTCTTT.

This clone was detected once. The chain has TRBV6-1 and TRBJ2-7; D not certain. This CDR3 comprises 15 residues. The germline V gene encodes CDR1 MNHNS and CDR2 SASEGT. Trimming took 4 bases from V and 3 from J, leaving 16 bases between them. The CDR3 coding sequence is TGTGCCAGCAGTGGCACCGGAACTCCAGGCTACGAGCAGTACTTC. Its protein product is CASSGTGTPGYEQYF.

The gene calls are TRBV5-1 and TRBJ2-7, with 9 bases lining up with TRBD1. V lost 4 bases and J lost 3; bases outside the gene matches: 11. The CDR3 totals 16 residues. Germline lookup yields CDR1 SGHRS and CDR2 YFSETQ. CDR3: CASSPRPGQGGYEQYF. The CDR3 DNA follows: TGCGCCAGCAGCCCGAGACCGGGACAGGGCGGCTACGAGCAGTACTTC.

This chain joins TRBV18 and TRBJ2-3; D gene ambiguous. CDR1 and CDR2 from the germline V gene are KGHSH and LQKENI. The V gene lost 3 bases and the J gene lost 5 bases, with 3 bases spanning the gap. The CDR3 is 11 amino acids. The CDR3: CASSPRDTQYF. In DNA, the CDR3 is TGTGCCAGCTCACCCAGAGATACGCAGTATTTT.

This chain links TRBV11-2 with TRBJ2-7, with D possibly TRBD2 on 6 matching bases. The length of the CDR3 is 15 residues. CDR1 and CDR2 from the germline V gene are SGHAT and FQNNGV. V was cut by 1 base and J by 3 bases, with 13 bases left in between. CDR3 loop: CASSLGPGLNYEQYF. The CDR3 DNA follows: TGTGCCAGCAGCTTAGGGCCGGGACTGAACTACGAGCAGTACTTC.

The sample holds a few counts of this clone. This sequence joins TRBV10-1 and TRBJ1-1, with D possibly TRBD1 on 5 matching bases. The CDR3 has 14 residues. V lost 3 bases, J lost 1 base, and 9 bases lay in between. Per the germline V gene, CDR1 is WNHNN and CDR2 is SYGVQD (reference sequence). CDR3 protein: CASSDGGTNTEAFF. CDR3 DNA sequence: TGCGCCAGCAGTGACGGGGGGACGAACACTGAAGCTTTCTTT.

V usage is TRBV7-9 and J usage is TRBJ2-7; 8 nucleotides agree with TRBD1. J gave up 3 bases and V 5 bases, and 6 bases lay outside the gene matches. The V gene's germline CDR1 is SEHNR and CDR2 FQNEAQ (reference sequence). This CDR3 contains 14 residues. The CDR3 nucleotides are TGTGCCAGCAGCCCAGGGGGCCTACTCTACGAGCAGTACTTC. As protein: CASSPGGLLYEQYF.

The chain recombines TRBV19 with TRBJ1-6; 7 bases are shared with TRBD1. The CDR3 extends over 13 amino acids. From germline, CDR1 is LNHDA and CDR2 SQIVND (reference sequence). With V trimmed by 8 bases and J by 5 bases, 3 bases remained unmatched. The CDR3 DNA follows: TGTGCCAGTCTGGGACAGAATAATTCACCCCTCCACTTT. Translation gives CASLGQNNSPLHF.

The genes are TRBV6-1 and TRBJ1-5, with unresolved D. CDR1 and CDR2 (germline): MNHNS, SASEGT. The CDR3 contains 13 residues. Trimming took 7 bases from V and 3 from J, leaving 10 bases between them. CDR3 DNA sequence: TGTGCCAGCAACGACGGGGACAATCAGCCCCAGCATTTT. Translating gives CASNDGDNQPQHF.

The chain employs TRBV7-2 and TRBJ1-2, with D tentatively TRBD1 (5 bases). The CDR3 loop spans 15 amino acids. The V end was cut by 3 bases, the J end by 0 bases, with 11 bases between. Germline CDR1 SGHTA, CDR2 FQGNSA. The CDR3 is CASSFGGNPNYGYTF. The CDR3 DNA sequence: TGTGCCAGCAGCTTCGGGGGAAACCCTAACTATGGCTACACCTTC.

This sequence joins TRBV5-4 and TRBJ2-1; a weak D match, TRBD1 (5 bases). CDR1 is SGHNT, CDR2 YYREEE, per germline (reference sequence). V was trimmed by 7 bases and J by 5 bases, leaving 13 bases between them. CDR3 length: 13 amino acids. CDR3: CASSKTDDNEQFF. CDR3 DNA: TGTGCCAGCTCCAAGACAGACGACAATGAGCAGTTCTTC.

This clone was counted a single time. The chain recombines TRBV15 with TRBJ2-5; TRBD1 agrees at 7 bases. The CDR3 is 16 amino acids. Trimming took 3 bases from V and 1 from J; bases not matched to a gene: 8. Germline CDR1 LNHNV, CDR2 YYDKDF (reference sequence). DNA of the CDR3: TGTGCCACCAGCAGTGGCCGGGACAGCTTCCAAGAGACCCAGTACTTC. It encodes CATSSGRDSFQETQYF.

The chain is built from TRBV2 and TRBJ2-3; TRBD2 matches 10 bases. CDR1 is SNHLY, CDR2 FYNNEI, per germline. CDR3 length: 15 residues. V lost 8 bases to trimming and J lost 2 bases; unmatched junction nucleotides: 7. CDR3 residues: CASRGLAANTDTQYF. The CDR3 DNA follows: TGTGCCAGCCGCGGACTAGCGGCAAACACAGATACGCAGTATTTT.

V gene TRBV10-3 combines with J gene TRBJ2-3; 10 bases agree with TRBD2. Germline V gene lookup returns CDR1 ENHRY and CDR2 SYGVKD. The CDR3 spans 14 residues. With 5 bases clipped from V and 5 bases from J, the junction kept 4 bases outside the gene matches. The CDR3 DNA reads as TGTGCCATCAGTAGCGGGGGGGCCGGAGATACGCAGTATTTT. As protein: CAISSGGAGDTQYF.

The chain links TRBV7-2 to TRBJ2-5, with TRBD2 matching over 9 bases. This CDR3 contains 16 residues. The ends lost 5 bases at V and 5 bases at J; junction bases unmatched: 12. The germline V gene encodes CDR1 SGHTA and CDR2 FQGNSA. The CDR3 is CASSTTGLAAGETQYF. The CDR3 nucleotides are TGTGCCAGCAGCACAACGGGACTAGCAGCGGGGGAGACCCAGTACTTC.

The chain has TRBV2 and TRBJ2-1, with a weak D call TRBD1 (5 bases). The germline V gene has CDR1 SNHLY and CDR2 FYNNEI. The CDR3 runs to 13 residues. Trimming took 8 bases from V and 8 from J, leaving 16 bases between them. The CDR3 sequence is CASQGVRVHEQFF. CDR3 coding DNA: TGTGCCAGCCAAGGGGTCAGGGTTCATGAGCAGTTCTTC.

The DNA of the CDR3 is TGTGCCAGCAGTCAGACAGGGTGGTCGGCGAACACTGAAGCTTTCTTT. Amino acids: CASSQTGWSANTEAFF. This chain uses TRBV14 with TRBJ1-1; 7 bases are shared with TRBD1. Germline V gene data show CDR1 as SGHDN and CDR2 as FVKESK. CDR3 length equals 16 residues. With V trimmed by 6 bases and J by 1 base, 11 bases remained unmatched.

The V gene is TRBV5-1, the J gene TRBJ2-1; TRBD2 agrees at 14 bases. Per the germline V gene, CDR1 is SGHRS and CDR2 is YFSETQ. J lost 12 bases, V lost 4 bases, and 9 bases had no gene match. This CDR3 region has 15 residues. This CDR3 is CASSRTSGGQSGQFF. The DNA of the CDR3 is TGCGCCAGCAGCCGGACTAGCGGGGGGCAGAGTGGGCAGTTCTTC.

The chain recombines TRBV10-1 with TRBJ1-1; possible D gene TRBD1, 5 bases. The CDR3 sequence is 14 residues long. V lost 2 bases and J lost 4, with 11 bases in between. Germline V lookup: CDR1 WNHNN, CDR2 SYGVQD (reference sequence). CDR3 protein: CASSEQAGGTEAFF. CDR3 bases: TGCGCCAGCAGTGAGCAGGCGGGGGGCACTGAAGCTTTCTTT.